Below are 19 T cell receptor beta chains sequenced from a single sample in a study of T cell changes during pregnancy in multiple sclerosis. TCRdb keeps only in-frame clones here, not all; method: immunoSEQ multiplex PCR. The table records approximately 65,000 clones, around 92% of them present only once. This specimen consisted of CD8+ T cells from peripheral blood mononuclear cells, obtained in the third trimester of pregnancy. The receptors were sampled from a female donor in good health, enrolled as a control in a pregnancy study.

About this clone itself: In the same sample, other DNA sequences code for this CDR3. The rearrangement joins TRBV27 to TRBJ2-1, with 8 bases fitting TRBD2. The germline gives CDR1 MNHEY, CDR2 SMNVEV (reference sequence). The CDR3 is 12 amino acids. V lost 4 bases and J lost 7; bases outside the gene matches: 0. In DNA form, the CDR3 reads TGTGCCAGCAGTTCGGGGGGGAATGAGCAGTTCTTC. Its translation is CASSSGGNEQFF.

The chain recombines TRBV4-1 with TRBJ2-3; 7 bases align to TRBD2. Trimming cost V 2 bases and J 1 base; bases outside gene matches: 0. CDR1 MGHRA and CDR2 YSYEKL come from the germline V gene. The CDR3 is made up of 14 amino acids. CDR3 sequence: CASSQTSGTDTQYF. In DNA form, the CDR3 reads TGCGCCAGCAGCCAAACTAGCGGCACAGATACGCAGTATTTT.

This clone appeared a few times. CDR3 region: CSVGPTGGELFF. The DNA for the CDR3 is TGCAGCGTTGGACCGACGGGCGGGGAGCTGTTTTTT. The genes are TRBV29-1 and TRBJ2-2; no reliable D call. CDR3 size: 12 residues. The germline V gene encodes CDR1 SQVTM and CDR2 ANQGSEA. Trimming pared 4 bases from V and 7 bases from J, leaving 10 bases between.

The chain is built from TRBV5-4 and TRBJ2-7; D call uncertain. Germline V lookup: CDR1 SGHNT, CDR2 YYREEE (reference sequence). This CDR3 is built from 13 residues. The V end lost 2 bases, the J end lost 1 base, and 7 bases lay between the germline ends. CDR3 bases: TGTGCCAGCAGCTTCGGAGCGTCCTACGAGCAGTACTTC. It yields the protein CASSFGASYEQYF.

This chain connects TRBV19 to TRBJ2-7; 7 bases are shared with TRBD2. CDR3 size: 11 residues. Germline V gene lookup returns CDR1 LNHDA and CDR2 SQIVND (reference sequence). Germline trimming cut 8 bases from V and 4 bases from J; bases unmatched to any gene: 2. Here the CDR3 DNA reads TGTGCCAGTGGGGAGGGGTACGAGCAGTACTTC. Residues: CASGEGYEQYF.

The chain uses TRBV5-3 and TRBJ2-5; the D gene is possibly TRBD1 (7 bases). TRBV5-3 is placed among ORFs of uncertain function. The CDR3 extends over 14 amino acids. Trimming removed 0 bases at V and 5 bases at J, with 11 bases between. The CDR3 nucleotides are TGTGCCAGAAGCTTGGAACAGGGGAGGGAGACCCAGTACTTC. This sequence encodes CARSLEQGRETQYF.

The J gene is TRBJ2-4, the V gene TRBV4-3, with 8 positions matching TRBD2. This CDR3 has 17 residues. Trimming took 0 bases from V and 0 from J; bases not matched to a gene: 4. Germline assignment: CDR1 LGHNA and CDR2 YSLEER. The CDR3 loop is CASSQDSSGLAKNIQYF. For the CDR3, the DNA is TGCGCCAGCAGCCAAGATTCTAGCGGGTTAGCCAAAAACATTCAGTACTTC.

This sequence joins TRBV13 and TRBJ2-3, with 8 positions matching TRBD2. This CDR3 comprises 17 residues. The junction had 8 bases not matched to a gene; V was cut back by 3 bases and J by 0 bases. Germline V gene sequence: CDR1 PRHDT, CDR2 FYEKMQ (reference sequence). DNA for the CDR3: TGTGCCAGCAGCTTTGTTAGGGAGCGGGGGAGCACAGATACGCAGTATTTT. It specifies CASSFVRERGSTDTQYF.

Here the CDR3 DNA reads TGTGCCAGCAGCCTCCCCGAGGACGAGCAGTACTTC. It codes for CASSLPEDEQYF. This chain uses TRBV7-9 with TRBJ2-7; D is ambiguous. Germline CDR1 reads SEHNR; CDR2 reads FQNEAQ (reference sequence). CDR3 length: 12 residues. The V end was cut by 5 bases, the J end by 5 bases, with 10 bases between. Complete variable domain (other parts from reference TRBV7-9 and TRBJ2-7): DTGVSQNPRHKITKRGQNVTFRCDPISEHNRLYWYRQTLGQGPEFLTYFQNEAQLEKSRLLSDRFSAERPKGSFSTLEIQRTEQGDSAMYLCASSLPEDEQYFGPGTRLTVT.

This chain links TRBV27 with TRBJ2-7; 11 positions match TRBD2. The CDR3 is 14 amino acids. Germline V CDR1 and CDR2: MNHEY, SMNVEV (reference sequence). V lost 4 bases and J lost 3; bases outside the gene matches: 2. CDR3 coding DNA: TGTGCCAGCAGTTATAGCGGGGGGGGCTACGAGCAGTACTTC. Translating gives CASSYSGGGYEQYF.

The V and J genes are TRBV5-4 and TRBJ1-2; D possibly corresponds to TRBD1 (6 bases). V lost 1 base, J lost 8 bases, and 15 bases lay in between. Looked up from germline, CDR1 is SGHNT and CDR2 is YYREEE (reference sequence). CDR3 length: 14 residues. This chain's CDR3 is CASSLYRETSGYTF. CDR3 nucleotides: TGTGCCAGCAGCTTGTACAGGGAAACGAGCGGCTACACCTTC.

Here the CDR3 DNA reads TGTGCCAGCAGTTACTCGTGGGGACTCTCCTACGAGCAGTACTTC. Translation: CASSYSWGLSYEQYF. The chain links TRBV6-5 to TRBJ2-7; D perhaps matches TRBD2 (6 bases). V lost 0 bases, J lost 0 bases, and 9 bases lay in between. The CDR3 is 15 residues long. Germline V lookup: CDR1 MNHEY, CDR2 SVGAGI.

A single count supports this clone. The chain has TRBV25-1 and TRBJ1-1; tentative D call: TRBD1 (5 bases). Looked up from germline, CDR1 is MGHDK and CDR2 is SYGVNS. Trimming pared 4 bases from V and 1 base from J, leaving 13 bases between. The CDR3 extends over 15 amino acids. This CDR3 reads CASSAAGGENTEAFF. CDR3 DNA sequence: TGTGCCAGCAGTGCCGCCGGGGGAGAGAACACTGAAGCTTTCTTT.

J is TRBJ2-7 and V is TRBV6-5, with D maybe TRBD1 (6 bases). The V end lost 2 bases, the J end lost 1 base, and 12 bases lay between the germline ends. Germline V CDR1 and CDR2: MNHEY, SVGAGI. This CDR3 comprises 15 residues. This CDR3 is CASSYGQLNSYEQYF. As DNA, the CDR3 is TGTGCCAGCAGTTACGGACAGCTGAATTCCTACGAGCAGTACTTC.

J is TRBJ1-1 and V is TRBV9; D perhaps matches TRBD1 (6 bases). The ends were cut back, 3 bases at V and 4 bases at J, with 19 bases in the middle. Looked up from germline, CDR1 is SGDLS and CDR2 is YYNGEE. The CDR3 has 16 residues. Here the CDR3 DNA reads TGTGCCAGCAGCGCCCCATCCCAGGGGCTACTCACTGAAGCTTTCTTT. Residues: CASSAPSQGLLTEAFF.

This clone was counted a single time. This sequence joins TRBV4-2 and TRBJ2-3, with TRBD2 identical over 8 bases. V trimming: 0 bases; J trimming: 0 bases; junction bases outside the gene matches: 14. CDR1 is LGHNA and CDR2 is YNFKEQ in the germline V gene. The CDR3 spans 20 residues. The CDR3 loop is CASSQDAQRGFRSSTDTQYF. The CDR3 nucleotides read TGTGCCAGCAGCCAAGATGCCCAGCGGGGGTTTCGGTCTAGCACAGATACGCAGTATTTT.

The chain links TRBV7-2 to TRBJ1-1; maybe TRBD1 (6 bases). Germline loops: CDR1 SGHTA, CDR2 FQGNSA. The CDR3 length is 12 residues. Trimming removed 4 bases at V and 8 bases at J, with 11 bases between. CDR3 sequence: CASSWYREEAFF. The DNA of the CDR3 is TGTGCCAGCAGCTGGTACAGGGAGGAAGCTTTCTTT.

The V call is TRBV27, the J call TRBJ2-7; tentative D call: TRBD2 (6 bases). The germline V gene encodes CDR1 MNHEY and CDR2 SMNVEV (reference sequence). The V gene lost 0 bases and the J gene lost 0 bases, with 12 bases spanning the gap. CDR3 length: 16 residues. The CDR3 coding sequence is TGTGCCAGCAGTTTATCGGGACTTTCATTCTCCTACGAGCAGTACTTC. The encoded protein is CASSLSGLSFSYEQYF.

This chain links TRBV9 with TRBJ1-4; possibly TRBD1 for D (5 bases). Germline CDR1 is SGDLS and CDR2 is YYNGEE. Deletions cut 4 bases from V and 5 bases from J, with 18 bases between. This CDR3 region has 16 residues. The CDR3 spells CASSSEMGLSNEKLFF. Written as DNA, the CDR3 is TGTGCCAGCAGCTCCGAAATGGGGCTCTCGAATGAAAAACTGTTTTTT.